This is a list of T cell receptor beta chains from one sample in a study of blood T cell repertoires in COVID-19. TCRdb's table, derived via immunoSEQ multiplex PCR, lists solely in-frame clones and lacks some. The data show roughly 250,000 clones, around 82% seen once. Material: peripheral blood. Every receptor here comes from a human donor with COVID-19, enrolled during active disease. The donor label of this sample is uncertain. Each CDR3 is given with its conserved first and last residue. D genes are given only for firm matches. Clone sizes are given selectively: once, few, many, or a class where the clone is expanded.

j_call v_call clone_size d_call cdr3_aa cdr3_nt
TRBJ1-1 TRBV29-1 once . CSVAVVEAEAFF TGCAGCGTTGCGGTTGTGGAGGCTGAAGCTTTCTTT
TRBJ1-2 TRBV27 . . CASSFGLDRNYGYTF TGTGCCAGCAGTTTCGGGCTAGACAGGAACTATGGCTACACCTTC
TRBJ1-4 TRBV4-3 . . CASSQEWGDLTTNEKLFF TGCGCCAGCAGCCAAGAATGGGGGGACCTCACAACTAATGAAAAACTGTTTTTT
TRBJ1-5 TRBV5-1 . TRBD1 CASSLDGQGGGQPQHF TGCGCCAGCAGCTTAGACGGACAGGGTGGGGGTCAGCCCCAGCATTTT
TRBJ2-2 TRBV7-3 . TRBD1 CASSPDWTGNTGELFF TGTGCCAGCAGCCCCGATTGGACAGGGAACACCGGGGAGCTGTTTTTT
TRBJ2-5 TRBV9 . . CASSEPGETQYF TGTGCCAGCAGCGAGCCGGGGGAGACCCAGTACTTC
TRBJ2-1 TRBV30 . TRBD1 CAWSVGQGVYYQQFF TGTGCCTGGAGTGTGGGACAGGGGGTTTACTACCAGCAGTTCTTC
TRBJ2-6 TRBV3-1/TRBV3-2 once . CASSQDFSGANVLTF TGTGCCAGCAGCCAGGACTTCTCTGGGGCCAACGTCCTGACTTTC
TRBJ2-7 TRBV9 . TRBD2 CASSGGGAWRETYEQYF TGTGCCAGCAGCGGCGGCGGGGCCTGGCGGGAGACCTACGAGCAGTACTTC
TRBJ2-7 TRBV11-2 . TRBD1 CASSQGQAGYEQYF TGTGCCAGCAGCCAGGGACAGGCCGGCTACGAGCAGTACTTC
TRBJ2-5 TRBV9 . TRBD2 CASSVGAGGETQYF TGTGCCAGCAGCGTAGGAGCGGGAGGAGAGACCCAGTACTTC
TRBJ1-5 TRBV18 . TRBD1 CASSPGTGRGNQPQHF TGTGCCAGCTCACCCGGGACAGGGAGGGGCAATCAGCCCCAGCATTTT
TRBJ1-5 TRBV6-1 . TRBD1 CASSDSGTGGNNQPQHF TGTGCCAGCAGTGACAGCGGGACAGGGGGTAACAATCAGCCCCAGCATTTT
TRBJ1-5 TRBV12-3/TRBV12-4 . . CASSLSDQPQHF TGTGCCAGCAGTTTAAGCGATCAGCCCCAGCATTTT
TRBJ2-3 TRBV7-3 . TRBD2 CASSLVSGREADTQYF TGTGCCAGCAGCTTAGTTAGCGGGAGAGAAGCAGATACGCAGTATTTT
TRBJ2-1 TRBV29-1 . . CSVAQDGSSYNEQFF TGCAGCGTTGCACAGGACGGTAGCTCCTACAATGAGCAGTTCTTC
TRBJ2-1 TRBV5-6 . . CASSLVFGGSPDNEQFF TGTGCCAGCAGCTTGGTTTTCGGTGGGAGTCCCGACAATGAGCAGTTCTTC
TRBJ2-3 TRBV18 once . CASSPQSGGTDTQYF TGTGCCAGCTCACCACAGTCAGGCGGCACAGATACGCAGTATTTT
TRBJ2-7 TRBV12-3/TRBV12-4 . . CASTVGREGMEYF TGTGCCAGCACCGTGGGGCGGGAAGGCATGGAGTACTTC
TRBJ2-7 TRBV30 . . CAWSVSGANEQYF TGTGCCTGGAGTGTAAGTGGAGCAAACGAGCAGTACTTC
TRBJ2-1 TRBV7-6 . TRBD2 CASSLAQGLAGEGQFF TGTGCCAGCAGCTTAGCGCAAGGACTAGCGGGAGAGGGGCAGTTCTTC
TRBJ1-2 TRBV20-1 . . CSASGGANYGYTF TGCAGTGCTAGTGGGGGAGCTAACTATGGCTACACCTTC
TRBJ1-1 TRBV7-2 . . CASSPTGYLWNTEAFF TGTGCCAGCAGTCCCACAGGGTACCTCTGGAACACTGAAGCTTTCTTT
TRBJ1-2 TRBV28 . . CASLENRGDDYGYTF TGTGCCAGCTTAGAAAATCGGGGGGATGACTATGGCTACACCTTC
TRBJ2-7 TRBV30 . . CAWSFQGPYEQYF TGTGCCTGGAGTTTTCAGGGGCCTTACGAGCAGTACTTC
TRBJ2-1 TRBV27 . TRBD1 CASTSGTGPYNEQFF TGTGCCAGCACCTCCGGGACAGGTCCCTACAATGAGCAGTTCTTC
TRBJ2-1 TRBV5-8 . TRBD2 CASSLWNSGGDNEQFF TGTGCCAGCAGCTTGTGGAATAGCGGGGGGGACAATGAGCAGTTCTTC
TRBJ1-2 TRBV28 . . CASTADWLNYGYTF TGTGCCAGCACCGCGGACTGGCTTAACTATGGCTACACCTTC
TRBJ2-2 TRBV29-1 . TRBD2 CSVVLAGAPGELFF TGCAGCGTTGTCCTAGCGGGAGCGCCCGGGGAGCTGTTTTTT